The sequence of this TCR beta chain was determined in a study of CD8+ T cells in alopecia areata. Overall study results and limits: Scalp sequencing captures resident alphabeta T cells of normal skin too. Mice gave a clearer picture of TCR sharing than patients did, possibly for HLA-related reasons.

Reverse transcription of extracted RNA yielded cDNA, which provided the sequencing template. Here immunoSEQ multiplex PCR was the method, and the copy in TCRdb shows in-frame clones only, minus some. The data contain approximately 98,000 clones, 55% to 70% of them singletons. Peripheral blood and lesional scalp punch biopsies came from alopecia areata patients. T lymphocytes (CD4+ and CD8+) were sorted from PBMCs. With regard to this clone: Its antigen is not known.

The receptor comes from a human donor with alopecia areata. Material: NKG2D-low CD8+ T cells sorted from blood.

The CDR3 region has the DNA TGCAGCGTTTTAAGGACAGGCCACTACGAGCAGTACTTC. It translates to CSVLRTGHYEQYF. The chain is built from TRBV29-1 and TRBJ2-7; 7 bases are shared with TRBD1. CDR1 SQVTM and CDR2 ANQGSEA come from the germline V gene. This CDR3 is built from 13 residues. V gave up 5 bases and J gave up 3 bases; unmatched junction bases: 7.